These T cell receptor beta chains were read from a single sample in a study of CD8 T cells in ankylosing spondylitis. TCRdb called the 5' RACE reads again in MiXCR, with one record for every CDR3 protein. The profile shows about 64,000 distinct CDR3 sequences, around 6.5% of them singletons. The sequencing sample was made of synovial fluid, either unsorted or a sorted T cell fraction (not recorded which). These TCRs come from a male donor with ankylosing spondylitis. Each CDR3 is given with its conserved first and last residue. The order of the fields is D gene, V gene, clone size, J gene, CDR3 protein, CDR3 DNA. D genes are given only for firm matches. Not all rows give a size; the values are once, few, many and, for expanded clones, a class.

>TRBD1|TRBV6-5|many|TRBJ2-5
CASSYSWDRFQETQYF
TGTGCCAGCAGTTATTCCTGGGACAGGTTCCAAGAGACCCAGTACTTC
>TRBD2|TRBV20-1|few|TRBJ2-7
CSAGSGRDSYEQYF
TGCAGTGCTGGTAGCGGGAGGGATTCCTACGAGCAGTACTTC
>NA|TRBV6-2/TRBV6-3|many|TRBJ2-6
CASSGQYGTGANVLTF
TGTGCCAGCAGTGGACAGTACGGTACCGGGGCCAACGTCCTGACTTTC
>NA|TRBV27|NA|TRBJ2-7
CASSPRAVSYEQYF
TGTGCCAGCAGTCCCCGAGCTGTCTCCTACGAGCAGTACTTC
>TRBD1|TRBV20-1|many|TRBJ2-5
CSAEQSGGETQYF
TGCAGTGCTGAACAGTCAGGGGGAGAGACCCAGTACTTC
>NA|TRBV5-1|many|TRBJ1-1
CASKISGTVEAFF
TGCGCCAGCAAGATTTCCGGGACTGTTGAAGCTTTCTTT
>TRBD1|TRBV5-1|many|TRBJ1-3
CASSPDGTGSGNTIYF
TGCGCCAGCAGCCCTGATGGGACAGGGTCTGGAAACACCATATATTTT
>TRBD1|TRBV5-6|NA|TRBJ2-7
CASSLPGQGAYEQYF
TGTGCCAGCAGCTTGCCCGGACAGGGGGCTTACGAGCAGTACTTC
>NA|TRBV7-9|many|TRBJ1-2
CASSLAEAMGYTF
TGTGCCAGCAGCTTAGCGGAGGCTATGGGCTACACCTTC
>TRBD2|TRBV3-1|NA|TRBJ2-5
CASSHSRLAESVETQYF
TGTGCCAGCAGCCACTCGCGCCTAGCGGAGTCGGTAGAGACCCAGTACTTC
>NA|TRBV25-1|many|TRBJ2-2
CASRLATGELFF
TGTGCCAGCAGACTAGCTACCGGGGAGCTGTTTTTT
>NA|TRBV11-1|few|TRBJ2-1
CASSLGRGPYNEQFF
TGTGCCAGCAGCTTAGGTAGGGGCCCCTACAATGAGCAGTTCTTC
>TRBD2|TRBV29-1|few|TRBJ2-1
CSFIGTSGYNEQFF
TGCAGCTTTATTGGGACTAGCGGCTACAATGAGCAGTTCTTC
>NA|TRBV6-2/TRBV6-3|many|TRBJ1-1
CASTMNTEAFF
TGTGCCAGCACCATGAACACTGAAGCTTTCTTT
>TRBD2|TRBV13|few|TRBJ2-1
CASSLQASGSSYNEQFF
TGTGCCAGCAGCCTTCAGGCTAGCGGGAGTTCCTACAATGAGCAGTTCTTC
>NA|TRBV30|NA|TRBJ1-3
CAWSQRVRDTIYF
TGTGCCTGGAGTCAGAGGGTCCGGGACACCATATATTTT
>NA|TRBV28|NA|TRBJ2-1
CASSHYEQLF
TGTGCCAGCAGTCATTATGAGCAGCTCTTC
>NA|TRBV6-2/TRBV6-3|few|TRBJ2-7
CASSYRTGLSEQYF
TGTGCCAGCAGTTACAGAACTGGTTTGAGCGAGCAGTACTTC
>NA|TRBV20-1|NA|TRBJ2-1
CSANRRYNEQF
TGCAGTGCTAACAGGCGTTACAATGAGCAGTTC
>NA|TRBV11-3|NA|TRBJ1-2
CASSLGAGIPGYTF
TGTGCCAGCAGCTTAGGTGCGGGGATCCCTGGCTACACCTTC
>TRBD1|TRBV19|NA|TRBJ2-3
CASSIITGRGSADTQYF
TGTGCCAGTAGTATAATAACCGGCAGGGGGTCTGCAGATACGCAGTATTTT
>NA|TRBV28|many|TRBJ2-4
CASRVTGRGNIQYF
TGTGCCAGCAGAGTGACAGGGAGGGGAAACATTCAGTACTTC
>NA|TRBV5-1|many|TRBJ2-7
CASSKVDRLPTKQYF
TGCGCCAGCAGCAAGGTGGACCGTCTACCTACGAAGCAGTACTTC
>TRBD2|TRBV20-1|many|TRBJ2-7
CSARLAGGSPGSSYEQYF
TGCAGTGCTAGACTAGCGGGAGGAAGTCCCGGTTCTTCCTACGAGCAGTACTTC
>TRBD1|TRBV12-3/TRBV12-4|few|TRBJ2-7
CASSLDRDIYEQYF
TGTGCCAGCAGTTTGGACAGGGACATCTACGAGCAGTACTTC
>TRBD2|TRBV14|many|TRBJ2-5
CASSQDGPSGTQETQYF
TGTGCCAGCAGCCAAGACGGTCCTAGCGGGACCCAAGAGACCCAGTACTTC
>NA|TRBV6-1|few|TRBJ2-7
CASSAGAPYEQYF
TGTGCCAGCAGTGCTGGGGCCCCCTACGAGCAGTACTTC
>NA|TRBV6-1|few|TRBJ2-1
CASSRTTGNEQFF
TGTGCCAGTTCCCGAACTACAGGCAATGAGCAGTTCTTC
>TRBD2|TRBV7-8|many|TRBJ2-7
CASGTSGRTSSEQYF
TGTGCCAGCGGGACTAGCGGGAGGACCTCGAGTGAGCAGTACTTC
>NA|TRBV7-3|NA|TRBJ2-1
CASSPQGGFEQFF
TGTGCCAGCAGCCCGCAGGGGGGGTTTGAGCAGTTCTTC
>TRBD1|TRBV7-2|few|TRBJ1-2
CASSWGQVYGYTF
TGTGCCAGCAGCTGGGGACAGGTCTATGGCTACACCTTC
>NA|TRBV7-6|NA|TRBJ2-2
CASSLVSGGELFF
TGTGCCAGCAGCTTAGTGAGTGGTGGGGAGCTGTTTTTT
>NA|TRBV11-3|few|TRBJ2-2
CASSLFLGAGELFF
TGTGCCAGCAGCTTATTTTTGGGAGCCGGGGAGCTGTTTTTT
>NA|TRBV5-1|many|TRBJ2-3
CASSNGRAEDTQYF
TGCGCCAGCAGTAACGGACGGGCTGAAGATACGCAGTATTTT
>TRBD2|TRBV28|NA|TRBJ2-4
CASSFHRGGIAKNIQYF
TGTGCCAGCAGTTTCCATCGGGGGGGGATAGCCAAAAACATTCAGTACTTC
>TRBD2|TRBV2|medium-sized|TRBJ2-1
CASTELAGVGNEQFF
TGTGCCAGCACCGAACTAGCGGGAGTAGGTAATGAGCAGTTCTTC